The 28 T cell receptor beta chains presented below share a single source sample, sequenced in a study of cytomegalovirus exposure and HLA in healthy donors. Use of 60 Vbeta and 13 Jbeta primers characterized the PCR. Repertoires were generated with immunoSEQ multiplex PCR, while TCRdb's copy carries only in-frame clones and drops some. Found here are under 40,000 clones; the top ten clones hold 3.4%. Source material: PBMCs. The receptors come from a middle-aged woman in good health and CMV-seropositive.

In DNA, the CDR3 is TGCAGTGCTCGGACGGGGGGAGAAGCTTTCTTT. Translation gives CSARTGGEAFF. The gene calls are TRBV20-1 and TRBJ1-1; D might be TRBD1 (5 bases). The V and J ends lost 5 bases and 8 bases respectively, with 12 bases between them. Germline V lookup: CDR1 DFQATT, CDR2 SNEGSKA (reference sequence). CDR3 size: 11 residues.

The CDR3 DNA reads as TGTGCCTGGAGATTCAGGGGGCTCCTCTCCTACGAGCAGTACTTC. This sequence encodes CAWRFRGLLSYEQYF. This chain uses TRBV30 with TRBJ2-7, with 8 bases that match TRBD1. The CDR3 extends over 15 amino acids. V gave up 3 bases and J gave up 0 bases; unmatched junction bases: 7. Per the germline V gene, CDR1 is GTSNPN and CDR2 is SVGIG (reference sequence).

The genes are TRBV7-9 and TRBJ2-7; D is unresolved. This CDR3 contains 12 residues. Trimming stripped 3 bases from V and 3 bases from J, with 6 bases between. Germline values: CDR1 SEHNR, CDR2 FQNEAQ (reference sequence). CDR3: CASSFSGYEQYF. The DNA for the CDR3 is TGTGCCAGCAGCTTTTCGGGCTACGAGCAGTACTTC.

The CDR3 DNA is TGTGCCAGCAGCTTGGACGGGACTACCCGATACTACGAGCAGTACTTC. Amino acid sequence: CASSLDGTTRYYEQYF. V usage is TRBV7-2 and J usage is TRBJ2-7; 7 bases line up with TRBD2. Trimming cost V 3 bases and J 3 bases; bases outside gene matches: 11. Germline CDR1 and CDR2: SGHTA and FQGNSA. The CDR3 is 16 amino acids. Full variable domain (outside the CDR3, taken from reference TRBV7-2 and TRBJ2-7): GAGVSQSPSNKVTEKGKDVELRCDPISGHTALYWYRQSLGQGLEFLIYFQGNSAPDKSGLPSDRFSAERTGGSVSTLTIQRTQQEDSAVYLCASSLDGTTRYYEQYFGPGTRLTVT.

The chain joins TRBV9 to TRBJ2-2, with a possible D match to TRBD1 (6 bases). The germline V and J ends were trimmed by 1 base and 5 bases, with 15 bases remaining between them. Germline-derived CDR1 and CDR2 are SGDLS and YYNGEE. The CDR3 extends over 16 amino acids. In DNA form, the CDR3 reads TGTGCCAGCAGCGTACATGGGCAGGGGTGGACCGGGGAGCTGTTTTTT. Translation gives CASSVHGQGWTGELFF.

The chain is built from TRBV27 and TRBJ1-2; the match to TRBD1 covers 8 bases. After removal of 5 bases from V and 3 bases from J, the junction contained 11 bases not matched to a gene. CDR1 is MNHEY, CDR2 SMNVEV, per germline (reference sequence). The CDR3 extends over 16 amino acids. The CDR3: CASSPRTGWGHYGYTF. The CDR3 nucleotides are TGTGCCAGCAGTCCACGGACAGGGTGGGGACACTATGGCTACACCTTC.

V usage is TRBV15 and J usage is TRBJ2-3; no clear D. Trimming took off 1 base at V and 2 bases at J, with 7 bases between the two ends. The CDR3 length is 14 residues. Per the germline V gene, CDR1 is LNHNV and CDR2 is YYDKDF (reference sequence). CDR3 in amino acids: CATSRGADTDTQYF. The DNA for the CDR3 is TGTGCCACCAGCAGAGGTGCGGACACAGATACGCAGTATTTT.

The rearrangement uses TRBV19 and TRBJ1-2; 11 nucleotides match TRBD1. J was trimmed by 4 bases and V by 6 bases; bases with no gene match: 4. The CDR3 is made up of 14 amino acids. Germline CDR1 LNHDA, CDR2 SQIVND (reference sequence). CDR3 bases: TGTGCCAGTAGGGGACAGGGGGTTACCTATGGCTACACCTTC. Its protein is CASRGQGVTYGYTF. Using reference TRBV19 and TRBJ1-2 for the parts outside the CDR3, the full variable domain is DGGITQSPKYLFRKEGQNVTLSCEQNLNHDAMYWYRQDPGQGLRLIYYSQIVNDFQKGDIAEGYSVSREKKESFPLTVTSAQKNPTAFYLCASRGQGVTYGYTFGSGTRLTVV.

V is TRBV18 and J is TRBJ2-3; 11 bases fit TRBD2. The CDR3 has 15 residues. With 3 bases clipped from V and 4 bases from J, the junction kept 3 bases outside the gene matches. From germline, CDR1 is KGHSH and CDR2 LQKENI. Written as DNA, the CDR3 is TGTGCCAGCTCACCGTCGGGACTAGCGGCAGATACGCAGTATTTT. It specifies CASSPSGLAADTQYF. The full variable domain, with the rest looked up from reference TRBV18 and TRBJ2-3, is NAGVMQNPRHLVRRRGQEARLRCSPMKGHSHVYWYRQLPEEGLKFMVYLQKENIIDESGMPKERFSAEFPKEGPSILRIQQVVRGDSAAYFCASSPSGLAADTQYFGPGTRLTVL.

The chain employs TRBV5-1 and TRBJ2-7; 9 nucleotides agree with TRBD1. Trimming removed 0 bases from V and 3 bases from J; junction bases left unmatched: 4. The CDR3 is 15 amino acids. CDR1 and CDR2 from the germline V gene are SGHRS and YFSETQ. CDR3 loop: CASSLGDREGYEQYF. The CDR3 nucleotides read TGCGCCAGCAGCTTGGGGGACAGGGAGGGCTACGAGCAGTACTTC.

This chain joins TRBV30 and TRBJ1-1, with unresolved D. Germline V gene data show CDR1 as GTSNPN and CDR2 as SVGIG (reference sequence). CDR3 length equals 14 residues. Trimming took off 3 bases at V and 4 bases at J, with 15 bases between the two ends. The CDR3 is CAWSLGLGSTEAFF. CDR3 nucleotides: TGTGCCTGGAGCCTCGGTCTAGGGAGCACTGAAGCTTTCTTT.

CDR3 region: CASSPLWTGRQNMNTEAFF. Written as DNA, the CDR3 is TGTGCCAGCAGCCCCCTTTGGACAGGACGCCAGAACATGAACACTGAAGCTTTCTTT. The chain combines TRBV28 with TRBJ1-1; 7 nucleotides line up with TRBD1. The CDR3 is 19 amino acids. Per the germline V gene, CDR1 is MDHEN and CDR2 is SYDVKM. The J segment lost 0 bases and the V segment lost 6 bases, leaving 19 bases of the junction unmatched.

This rearrangement joins TRBV19 to TRBJ1-1; D gene ambiguous. Trimming left V 10 bases short and J 7 bases short, with 10 bases between. The CDR3 covers 10 residues. Germline V CDR1 and CDR2: LNHDA, SQIVND (reference sequence). CDR3 sequence: CATGDIEAFF. CDR3 sequence (DNA): TGTGCCACCGGGGATATTGAAGCTTTCTTT.

Notes on this clone: Other DNA sequences in this specimen translate into the identical CDR3. The chain combines TRBV18 with TRBJ2-3; D is undetermined. V dropped 3 bases and J dropped 6 bases, with 7 bases sitting between them. Germline V gives CDR1 KGHSH, CDR2 LQKENI. This CDR3 spans 12 amino acids. CDR3 amino acids: CASSPSRDTQYF. CDR3 DNA: TGTGCCAGCTCACCTTCCCGGGATACGCAGTATTTT.

The rearrangement links TRBV18 to TRBJ2-7; maybe TRBD1 (5 bases). The germline CDR1 and CDR2 sequences are KGHSH and LQKENI. CDR3 length equals 15 residues. V lost 3 bases and J 0 bases, leaving 12 bases between the germline ends. As DNA, the CDR3 is TGTGCCAGCTCACCGGTGGTGACAGTCTCCTACGAGCAGTACTTC. It translates to CASSPVVTVSYEQYF.

The chain combines TRBV2 with TRBJ1-1; D is unresolved. Germline V gene sequence: CDR1 SNHLY, CDR2 FYNNEI. There are 14 residues in the CDR3. V shed 5 bases and J shed 7 bases, with 17 bases lying between them. This chain's CDR3 is CASSHPGSPDEAFF. CDR3 DNA: TGTGCCAGCAGTCATCCCGGGAGCCCAGATGAAGCTTTCTTT.

The V and J genes are TRBV11-1 and TRBJ2-1, with 12 positions matching TRBD2. V trimming: 0 bases; J trimming: 7 bases; junction bases outside the gene matches: 1. The CDR3 totals 15 residues. The V gene's germline CDR1 is SGHAT and CDR2 FQDESV (reference sequence). CDR3 DNA sequence: TGTGCCAGCAGCTTAGCGACTAGCGGGGGAAATGAGCAGTTCTTC. Protein sequence: CASSLATSGGNEQFF.

Here the CDR3 reads CASSDGLGRGQYF. CDR3 sequence (DNA): TGTGCCAGCAGTGATGGCCTGGGGCGGGGGCAGTACTTC. The V and J genes are TRBV6-1 and TRBJ2-7, with D perhaps TRBD2 (6 bases). The germline gives CDR1 MNHNS, CDR2 SASEGT. V was clipped by 3 bases and J by 9 bases, with 15 bases between them. There are 13 residues in the CDR3.

V is TRBV5-1 and J is TRBJ2-5; 7 nucleotides align to TRBD2. This CDR3 contains 16 residues. Germline lookup yields CDR1 SGHRS and CDR2 YFSETQ. V lost 1 base to trimming and J lost 4 bases; unmatched junction nucleotides: 10. The CDR3 protein is CASSLLPTGGGETQYF. CDR3 nucleotides: TGCGCCAGCAGCTTGCTTCCAACGGGAGGAGGAGAGACCCAGTACTTC.

The chain uses TRBV4-2 and TRBJ2-1; 10 positions match TRBD2. The V gene's germline CDR1 is LGHNA and CDR2 YNFKEQ. J was trimmed by 8 bases and V by 0 bases; bases with no gene match: 10. The CDR3 consists of 17 residues. This CDR3 is CASSQDRPSGRGHEQFF. CDR3 coding DNA: TGTGCCAGCAGCCAAGATCGGCCTAGCGGGAGAGGGCATGAGCAGTTCTTC.

The chain employs TRBV29-1 and TRBJ2-3; the D gene is possibly TRBD2 (6 bases). Deletions cut 7 bases from V and 2 bases from J, with 22 bases between. The CDR3 sequence is 16 residues long. Per germline, CDR1 SQVTM and CDR2 ANQGSEA. CDR3 in amino acids: CSGDGRDSFFTDTQYF. The CDR3 DNA reads as TGCAGCGGGGATGGTCGGGACTCCTTTTTCACAGATACGCAGTATTTT.

The chain couples TRBV10-2 to TRBJ2-1, with D uncertain. The V end was cut by 7 bases, the J end by 1 base, with 14 bases between. The CDR3 loop spans 15 amino acids. Germline V gene lookup returns CDR1 WSHSY and CDR2 SAAADI. CDR3 residues: CASTKSVLSYNEQFF. As DNA, the CDR3 is TGCGCCAGCACCAAAAGCGTTCTTTCCTACAATGAGCAGTTCTTC.

V usage is TRBV5-1 and J usage is TRBJ2-1; 11 bases map to TRBD2. Germline V CDR1 and CDR2: SGHRS, YFSETQ. This CDR3 has 16 residues. V was pared by 4 bases and J by 4 bases, with 7 bases of the junction left unmatched. The CDR3 nucleotides read TGCGCCAGCAGCGGGGGGACTAGCGGCACTTACAATGAGCAGTTCTTC. It specifies CASSGGTSGTYNEQFF. The whole variable domain, remainder taken from reference TRBV5-1 and TRBJ2-1, is KAGVTQTPRYLIKTRGQQVTLSCSPISGHRSVSWYQQTPGQGLQFLFEYFSETQRNKGNFPGRFSGRQFSNSRSEMNVSTLELGDSALYLCASSGGTSGTYNEQFFGPGTRLTVL.

The chain recombines TRBV29-1 with TRBJ2-2; 7 positions agree with TRBD1. The V segment lost 7 bases and the J segment 2 bases; nucleotides outside the gene matches: 7. The CDR3 runs to 14 residues. Germline V gene sequence: CDR1 SQVTM, CDR2 ANQGSEA. The CDR3 DNA sequence: TGCAGCGCCGGAAGGGGGCCCAACACCGGGGAGCTGTTTTTT. It codes for CSAGRGPNTGELFF.

This chain joins TRBV19 and TRBJ1-1; D ambiguous. In germline, CDR1 is LNHDA, CDR2 SQIVND (reference sequence). V lost 5 bases, J lost 5 bases, and 18 bases lay in between. The CDR3 runs 15 residues. The CDR3 DNA reads as TGTGCCAGTAGTCCCCACGTCTTTACCAGGACTGAAGCTTTCTTT. It encodes CASSPHVFTRTEAFF.

The rearrangement links TRBV18 to TRBJ1-4; maybe TRBD1 (6 bases). V was trimmed by 3 bases and J by 3 bases, leaving 8 bases between them. The CDR3 consists of 14 residues. Germline loops: CDR1 KGHSH, CDR2 LQKENI. The CDR3 DNA sequence: TGTGCCAGCTCACCGTCAGGGGCTAATGAAAAACTGTTTTTT. Translating it yields CASSPSGANEKLFF.

J is TRBJ2-1 and V is TRBV2; TRBD2 might be the D (6 bases). The CDR3 sequence is 15 residues long. Germline V gene sequence: CDR1 SNHLY, CDR2 FYNNEI. Trimming took 6 bases from V and 0 from J, leaving 12 bases between them. This CDR3 reads CASRWLGGSYNEQFF. CDR3 sequence (DNA): TGTGCCAGCAGGTGGCTCGGGGGCTCCTACAATGAGCAGTTCTTC.

The gene calls are TRBV11-1 and TRBJ2-1; 12 bases match TRBD2. Germline V gives CDR1 SGHAT, CDR2 FQDESV (reference sequence). V lost 1 base and J lost 10; bases outside the gene matches: 8. The CDR3 has 16 residues. CDR3 in amino acids: CASSLGASGRGREQFF. The CDR3 DNA is TGTGCCAGCAGCTTAGGGGCTAGCGGGAGGGGAAGGGAGCAGTTCTTC.